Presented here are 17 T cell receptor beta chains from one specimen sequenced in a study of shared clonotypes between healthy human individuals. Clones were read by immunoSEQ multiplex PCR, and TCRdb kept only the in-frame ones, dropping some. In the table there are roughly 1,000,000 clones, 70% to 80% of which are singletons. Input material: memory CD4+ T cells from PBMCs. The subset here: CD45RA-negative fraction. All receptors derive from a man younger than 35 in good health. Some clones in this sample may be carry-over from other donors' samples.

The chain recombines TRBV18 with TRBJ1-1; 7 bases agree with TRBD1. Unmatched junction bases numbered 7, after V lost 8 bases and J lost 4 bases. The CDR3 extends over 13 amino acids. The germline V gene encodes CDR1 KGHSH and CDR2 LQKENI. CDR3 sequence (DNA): TGTGCCAGCGAACCAGGGGGAGGCACTGAAGCTTTCTTT. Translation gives CASEPGGGTEAFF. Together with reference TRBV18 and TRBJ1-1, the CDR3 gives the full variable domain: NAGVMQNPRHLVRRRGQEARLRCSPMKGHSHVYWYRQLPEEGLKFMVYLQKENIIDESGMPKERFSAEFPKEGPSILRIQQVVRGDSAAYFCASEPGGGTEAFFGQGTRLTVV.

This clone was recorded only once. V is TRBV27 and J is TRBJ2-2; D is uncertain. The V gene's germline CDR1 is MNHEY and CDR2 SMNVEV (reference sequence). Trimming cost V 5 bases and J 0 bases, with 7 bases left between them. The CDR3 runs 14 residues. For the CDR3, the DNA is TGTGCCAGCAGTAGTTCCACGAACACCGGGGAGCTGTTTTTT. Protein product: CASSSSTNTGELFF.

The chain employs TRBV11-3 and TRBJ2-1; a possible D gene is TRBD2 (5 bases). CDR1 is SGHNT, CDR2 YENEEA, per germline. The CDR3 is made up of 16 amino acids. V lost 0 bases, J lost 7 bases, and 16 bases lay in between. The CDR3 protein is CASSLEAGIGVNEQFF. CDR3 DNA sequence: TGTGCCAGCAGCTTAGAGGCGGGTATCGGTGTGAATGAGCAGTTCTTC. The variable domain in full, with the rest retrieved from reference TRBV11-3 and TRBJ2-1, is EAGVVQSPRYKIIEKKQPVAFWCNPISGHNTLYWYLQNLGQGPELLIRYENEEAVDDSQLPKDRFSAERLKGVDSTLKIQPAELGDSAVYLCASSLEAGIGVNEQFFGPGTRLTVL.

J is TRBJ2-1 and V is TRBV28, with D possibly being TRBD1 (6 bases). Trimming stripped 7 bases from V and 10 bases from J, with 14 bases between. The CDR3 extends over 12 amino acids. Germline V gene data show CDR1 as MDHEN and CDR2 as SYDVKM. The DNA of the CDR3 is TGTGCCAGCACCAAGGGGGTAGACGAGCAGTTCTTC. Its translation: CASTKGVDEQFF.

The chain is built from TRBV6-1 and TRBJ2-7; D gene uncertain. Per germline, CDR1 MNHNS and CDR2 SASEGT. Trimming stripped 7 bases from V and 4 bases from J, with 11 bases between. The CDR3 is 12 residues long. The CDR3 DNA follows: TGTGCCAGCAAATCTGACGGATACGAGCAGTACTTC. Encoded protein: CASKSDGYEQYF.

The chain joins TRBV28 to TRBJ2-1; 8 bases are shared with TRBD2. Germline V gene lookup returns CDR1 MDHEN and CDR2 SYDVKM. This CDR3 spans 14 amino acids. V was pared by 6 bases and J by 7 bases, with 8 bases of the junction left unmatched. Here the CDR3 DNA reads TGTGCCAGCAGATTAAGCGGGAGTCGTAATGAGCAGTTCTTC. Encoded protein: CASRLSGSRNEQFF.

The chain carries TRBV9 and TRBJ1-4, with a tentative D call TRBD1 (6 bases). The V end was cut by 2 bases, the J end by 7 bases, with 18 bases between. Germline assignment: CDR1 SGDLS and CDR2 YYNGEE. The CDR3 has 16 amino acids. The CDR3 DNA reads TGTGCCAGCAGCGTGGGCAGGGGAGGTAACGGTGAAAAACTGTTTTTT. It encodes CASSVGRGGNGEKLFF.

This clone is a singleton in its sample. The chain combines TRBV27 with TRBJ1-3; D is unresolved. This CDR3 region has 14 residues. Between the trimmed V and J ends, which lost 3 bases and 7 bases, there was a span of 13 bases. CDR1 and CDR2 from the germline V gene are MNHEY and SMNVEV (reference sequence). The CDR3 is CASSFTVGWNTIYF. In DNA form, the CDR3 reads TGTGCCAGCAGTTTTACAGTCGGGTGGAACACCATATATTTT.

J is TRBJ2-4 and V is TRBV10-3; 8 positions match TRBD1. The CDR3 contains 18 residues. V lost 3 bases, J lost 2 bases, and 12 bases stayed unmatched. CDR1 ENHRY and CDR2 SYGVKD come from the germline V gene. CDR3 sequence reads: CAISDQGARIGSKNIQYF. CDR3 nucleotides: TGTGCCATCAGTGATCAGGGGGCGAGGATTGGTTCCAAAAACATTCAGTACTTC.

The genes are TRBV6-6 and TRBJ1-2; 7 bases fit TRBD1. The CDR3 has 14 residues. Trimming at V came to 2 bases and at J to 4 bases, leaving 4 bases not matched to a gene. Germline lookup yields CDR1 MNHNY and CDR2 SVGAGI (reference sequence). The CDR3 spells CASSYDRVSYGYTF. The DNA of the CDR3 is TGTGCCAGCAGTTACGACAGGGTTTCCTATGGCTACACCTTC.

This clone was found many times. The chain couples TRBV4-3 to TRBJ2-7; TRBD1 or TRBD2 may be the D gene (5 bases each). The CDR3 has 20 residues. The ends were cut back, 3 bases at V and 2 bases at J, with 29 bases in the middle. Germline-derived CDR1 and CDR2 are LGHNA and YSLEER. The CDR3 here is CASSQYQGKSGWVNAYEQYF. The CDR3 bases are TGCGCCAGCAGCCAGTATCAGGGAAAGAGCGGTTGGGTAAATGCCTACGAGCAGTACTTC.

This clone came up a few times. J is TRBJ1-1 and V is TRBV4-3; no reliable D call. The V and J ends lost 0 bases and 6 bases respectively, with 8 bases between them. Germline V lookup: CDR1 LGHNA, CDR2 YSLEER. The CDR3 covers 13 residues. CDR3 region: CASSQETNSEAFF. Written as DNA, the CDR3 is TGCGCCAGCAGCCAAGAGACAAACTCTGAAGCTTTCTTT.

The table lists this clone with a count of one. The CDR3 sequence is CASSVGLAGGSEQYF. The CDR3 DNA is TGTGCCAGCAGCGTAGGACTAGCGGGAGGCAGCGAGCAGTACTTC. The chain carries TRBV9 and TRBJ2-7, with 13 bases aligning to TRBD2. J was trimmed by 6 bases and V by 0 bases; bases with no gene match: 3. This CDR3 has 15 residues. Germline CDR1 is SGDLS and CDR2 is YYNGEE.

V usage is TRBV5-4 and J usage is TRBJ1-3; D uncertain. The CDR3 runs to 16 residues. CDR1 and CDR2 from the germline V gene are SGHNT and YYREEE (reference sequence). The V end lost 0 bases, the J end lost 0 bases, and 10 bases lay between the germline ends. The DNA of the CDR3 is TGTGCCAGCAGCTTGGGACCGACCTTCTCTGGAAACACCATATATTTT. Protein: CASSLGPTFSGNTIYF.

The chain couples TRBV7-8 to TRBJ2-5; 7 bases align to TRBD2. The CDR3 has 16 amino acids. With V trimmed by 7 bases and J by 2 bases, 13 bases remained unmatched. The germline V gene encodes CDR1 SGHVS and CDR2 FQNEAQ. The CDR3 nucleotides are TGTGCCAGCACCCTAGGCCGCGGGAGCATACAAGAGACCCAGTACTTC. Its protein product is CASTLGRGSIQETQYF.

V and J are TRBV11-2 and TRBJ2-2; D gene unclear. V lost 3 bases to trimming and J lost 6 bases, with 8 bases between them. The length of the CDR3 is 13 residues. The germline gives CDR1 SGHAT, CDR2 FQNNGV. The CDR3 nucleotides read TGTGCCAGCAGCTTCACGGTCCCCGGGGAGCTGTTTTTT. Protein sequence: CASSFTVPGELFF. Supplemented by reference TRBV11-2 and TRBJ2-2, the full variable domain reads EAGVAQSPRYKIIEKRQSVAFWCNPISGHATLYWYQQILGQGPKLLIQFQNNGVVDDSQLPKDRFSAERLKGVDSTLKIQPAKLEDSAVYLCASSFTVPGELFFGEGSRLTVL.

Here the CDR3 reads CSGRQGTDTQYF. The CDR3 DNA follows: TGCAGCGGGAGGCAGGGAACAGATACGCAGTATTTT. The J gene is TRBJ2-3, the V gene TRBV29-1, with D tentatively TRBD1 or TRBD2 (5 bases each). The CDR3 is 12 residues long. Germline V gives CDR1 SQVTM, CDR2 ANQGSEA. With 7 bases removed from V and 3 bases from J, the gap between germline ends came to 11 bases.